These 10 T cell receptor beta chains originate from one sample sequenced in a study of blood T cell repertoires in COVID-19. This table comes from immunoSEQ multiplex PCR, and its TCRdb copy is limited to in-frame clones, with some not included. Of about 150,000 clones in the sample, 87% were seen once. Sequencing used peripheral blood. Source of these receptors: a man older than 75 with acute or convalescent COVID-19.

This clone turned up a few times. V is TRBV6-5 and J is TRBJ2-7; 7 bases are shared with TRBD2. This CDR3 region has 13 residues. The germline gives CDR1 MNHEY, CDR2 SVGAGI. V lost 6 bases and J lost 4; bases outside the gene matches: 6. The CDR3 coding sequence is TGTGCCAGCAGAAAGCGGGGCGGTTACGAGCAGTACTTC. Its translation: CASRKRGGYEQYF.

The rearrangement links TRBV3-1 (or the pseudogene TRBV3-2) to TRBJ2-5; 7 bases fit TRBD2. CDR3 size: 17 residues. Per the germline V gene, CDR1 is LGHDT and CDR2 is YNNKEL (reference sequence). Germline trimming cut 4 bases from V and 0 bases from J; bases unmatched to any gene: 11. The CDR3 bases are TGTGCCAGCAGCCGCGGCCGCCCTCGGGGGGACCAAGAGACCCAGTACTTC. Amino acids: CASSRGRPRGDQETQYF.

This chain connects TRBV18 to TRBJ1-3, with 8 bases that match TRBD1. V shed 4 bases, J shed 1 base, and the junction held 6 bases outside the gene matches. The length of the CDR3 is 16 residues. CDR1 is KGHSH, CDR2 LQKENI, per germline. The CDR3 spells CASSRPGQVSGNTIYF. CDR3 DNA sequence: TGTGCCAGCTCACGACCGGGACAGGTTTCTGGAAACACCATATATTTT.

For this clone: Germline is not matched at one junction end, which may reflect a read error. The J gene is TRBJ1-5, the V gene TRBV6-1; 7 bases map to TRBD1. CDR3 size: 15 residues. Germline V gene lookup returns CDR1 MNHNS and CDR2 SASEGT. CDR3 nucleotides: TGTGCCAGCACTGAAGGACAGGCCCGTTATCAGCCCCAGCATTTT. Translation gives CASTEGQARYQPQHF.

In regard to this clone: This specimen includes other DNA sequences encoding the same CDR3. J is TRBJ1-4 and V is TRBV7-2; D perhaps matches TRBD1 (5 bases). Trimming pared 1 base from V and 8 bases from J, leaving 8 bases between. Germline V gene sequence: CDR1 SGHTA, CDR2 FQGNSA. This CDR3 has 13 residues. The CDR3 nucleotides are TGTGCCAGCAGCTTAGTGGGGGGGGAAAAACTGTTTTTT. Its protein is CASSLVGGEKLFF.

V and J are TRBV5-1 and TRBJ1-5; D remains ambiguous. The V gene lost 1 base and the J gene lost 0 bases, with 8 bases spanning the gap. CDR1 is SGHRS and CDR2 is YFSETQ in the germline V gene. The CDR3 extends over 15 amino acids. This chain's CDR3 is CASSLFGDSNQPQHF. The CDR3 DNA is TGCGCCAGCAGCTTGTTCGGGGATAGCAATCAGCCCCAGCATTTT.

V and J are TRBV18 and TRBJ2-2, with TRBD2 as a possible D gene (6 bases). The CDR3 runs to 15 residues. The germline CDR1 and CDR2 sequences are KGHSH and LQKENI. V was cut by 3 bases and J by 6 bases, with 14 bases left in between. The CDR3 region has the DNA TGTGCCAGCTCACCCCCCAGCGCGGGGCCCGGGGAGCTGTTTTTT. Protein sequence: CASSPPSAGPGELFF.

The chain uses TRBV29-1 and TRBJ1-2; D is ambiguous. Germline V gene data show CDR1 as SQVTM and CDR2 as ANQGSEA. The CDR3 has 14 residues. The V gene lost 1 base and the J gene lost 8 bases, with 17 bases spanning the gap. Here the CDR3 DNA reads TGCAGCGTTGAAGTTGAGTCTCGCGCGGGGGGCTACACCTTC. Amino acid sequence: CSVEVESRAGGYTF.

This sequence joins TRBV29-1 and TRBJ1-2; 7 bases map to TRBD1. Germline CDR1 SQVTM, CDR2 ANQGSEA. Germline trimming cut 6 bases from V and 2 bases from J; bases unmatched to any gene: 6. The CDR3 runs to 13 residues. The CDR3 DNA sequence: TGCAGCGTAGAGGGACAGACCAACTATGGCTACACCTTC. Its translation: CSVEGQTNYGYTF.

This sequence joins TRBV6-5 and TRBJ1-6, with D possibly matching TRBD1 (6 bases). Germline V gene lookup returns CDR1 MNHEY and CDR2 SVGAGI. The CDR3 is 15 amino acids. Trimming left V 6 bases short and J 7 bases short, with 16 bases between. The CDR3 DNA reads as TGTGCCAGCAGGGGGGGGCTTTTGGGAAATTCACCCCTCCACTTT. It encodes CASRGGLLGNSPLHF.